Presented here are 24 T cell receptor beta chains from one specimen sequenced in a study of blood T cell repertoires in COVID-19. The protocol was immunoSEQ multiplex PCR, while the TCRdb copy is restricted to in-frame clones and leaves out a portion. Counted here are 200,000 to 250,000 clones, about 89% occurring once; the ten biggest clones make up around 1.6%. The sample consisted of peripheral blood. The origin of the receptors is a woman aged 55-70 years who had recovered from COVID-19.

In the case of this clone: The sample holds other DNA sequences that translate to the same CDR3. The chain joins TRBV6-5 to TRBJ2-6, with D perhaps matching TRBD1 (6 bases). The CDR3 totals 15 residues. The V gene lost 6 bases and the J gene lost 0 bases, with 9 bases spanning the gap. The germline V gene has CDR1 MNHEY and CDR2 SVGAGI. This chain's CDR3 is CASRGQSSGANVLTF. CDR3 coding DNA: TGTGCCAGCAGAGGACAGTCCTCTGGGGCCAACGTCCTGACTTTC.

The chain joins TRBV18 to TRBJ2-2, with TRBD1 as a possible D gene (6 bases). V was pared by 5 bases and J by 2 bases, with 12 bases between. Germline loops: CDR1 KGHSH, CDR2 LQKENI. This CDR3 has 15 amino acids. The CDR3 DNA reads TGTGCCAGCTCATTCGGACAGCTCAACACCGGGGAGCTGTTTTTT. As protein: CASSFGQLNTGELFF. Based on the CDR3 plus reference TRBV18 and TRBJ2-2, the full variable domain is NAGVMQNPRHLVRRRGQEARLRCSPMKGHSHVYWYRQLPEEGLKFMVYLQKENIIDESGMPKERFSAEFPKEGPSILRIQQVVRGDSAAYFCASSFGQLNTGELFFGEGSRLTVL.

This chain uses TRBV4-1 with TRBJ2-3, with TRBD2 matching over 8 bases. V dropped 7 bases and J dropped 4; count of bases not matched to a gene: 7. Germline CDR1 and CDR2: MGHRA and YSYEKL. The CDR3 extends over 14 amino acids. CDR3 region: CASNRGGYADTQYF. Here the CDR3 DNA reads TGCGCCAGCAACCGGGGGGGGTACGCAGATACGCAGTATTTT.

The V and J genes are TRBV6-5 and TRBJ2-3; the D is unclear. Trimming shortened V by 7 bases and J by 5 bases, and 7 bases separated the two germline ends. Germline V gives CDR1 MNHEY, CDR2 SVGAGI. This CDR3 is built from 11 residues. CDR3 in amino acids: CASTKLDTQYF. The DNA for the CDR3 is TGTGCCAGCACCAAATTAGATACGCAGTATTTT.

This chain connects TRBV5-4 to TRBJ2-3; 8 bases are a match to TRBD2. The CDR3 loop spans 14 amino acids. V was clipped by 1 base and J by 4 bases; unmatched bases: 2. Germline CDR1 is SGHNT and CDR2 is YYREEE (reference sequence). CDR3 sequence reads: CASSLRGGADTQYF. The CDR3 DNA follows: TGTGCCAGCAGCTTGCGGGGGGGGGCAGATACGCAGTATTTT.

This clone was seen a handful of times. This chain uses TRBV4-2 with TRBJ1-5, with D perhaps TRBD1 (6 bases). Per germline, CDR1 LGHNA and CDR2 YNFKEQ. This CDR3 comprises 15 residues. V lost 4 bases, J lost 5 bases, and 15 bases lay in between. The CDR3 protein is CASSRTEGSYQPQHF. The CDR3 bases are TGTGCCAGCAGCCGGACAGAAGGGTCCTATCAGCCCCAGCATTTT.

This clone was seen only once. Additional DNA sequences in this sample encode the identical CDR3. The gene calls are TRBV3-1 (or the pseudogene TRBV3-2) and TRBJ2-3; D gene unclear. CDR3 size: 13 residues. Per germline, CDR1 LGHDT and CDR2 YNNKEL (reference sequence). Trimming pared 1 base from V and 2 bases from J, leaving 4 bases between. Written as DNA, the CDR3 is TGTGCCAGCAGCCAAGCGTTCACAGATACGCAGTATTTT. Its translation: CASSQAFTDTQYF.

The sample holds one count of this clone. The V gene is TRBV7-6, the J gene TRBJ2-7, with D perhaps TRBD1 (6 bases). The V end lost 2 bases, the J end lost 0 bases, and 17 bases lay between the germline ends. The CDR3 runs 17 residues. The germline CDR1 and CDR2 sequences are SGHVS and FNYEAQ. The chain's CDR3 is CASSLSSVTGISYEQYF. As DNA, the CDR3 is TGTGCCAGCAGCTTATCGTCCGTGACAGGAATCTCCTACGAGCAGTACTTC. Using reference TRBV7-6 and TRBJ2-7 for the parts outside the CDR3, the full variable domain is GAGVSQSPRYKVTKRGQDVALRCDPISGHVSLYWYRQALGQGPEFLTYFNYEAQQDKSGLPNDRFSAERPEGSISTLTIQRTEQRDSAMYRCASSLSSVTGISYEQYFGPGTRLTVT.

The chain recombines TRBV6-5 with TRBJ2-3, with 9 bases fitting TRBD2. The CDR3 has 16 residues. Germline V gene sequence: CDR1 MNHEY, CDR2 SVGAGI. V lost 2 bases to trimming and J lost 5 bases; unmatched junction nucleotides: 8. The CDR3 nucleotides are TGTGCCAGCAGTTACCAAGCGGGGGGAATTATAGATACGCAGTATTTT. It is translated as CASSYQAGGIIDTQYF.

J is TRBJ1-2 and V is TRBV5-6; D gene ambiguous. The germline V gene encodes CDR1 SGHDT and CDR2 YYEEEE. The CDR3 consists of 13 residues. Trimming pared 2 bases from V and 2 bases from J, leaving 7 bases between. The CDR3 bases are TGTGCCAGCAGCTTAGGGAGGAACTATGGCTACACCTTC. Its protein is CASSLGRNYGYTF.

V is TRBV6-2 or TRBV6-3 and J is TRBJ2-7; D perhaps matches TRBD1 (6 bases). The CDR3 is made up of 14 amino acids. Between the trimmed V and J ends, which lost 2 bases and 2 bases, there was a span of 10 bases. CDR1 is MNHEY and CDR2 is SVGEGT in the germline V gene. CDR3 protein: CASSYEAGAYEQYF. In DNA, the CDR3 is TGTGCCAGCAGTTACGAGGCAGGGGCCTACGAGCAGTACTTC.

The CDR3 coding sequence is TGTGCCATCAGGCCAACAGGGGATGGTGGCTACACCTTC. Protein: CAIRPTGDGGYTF. This chain connects TRBV10-3 to TRBJ1-2, with 7 bases fitting TRBD1. There are 13 residues in the CDR3. Germline V gene data show CDR1 as ENHRY and CDR2 as SYGVKD. V shed 6 bases and J 7 bases; nucleotides not matched to a gene: 8.

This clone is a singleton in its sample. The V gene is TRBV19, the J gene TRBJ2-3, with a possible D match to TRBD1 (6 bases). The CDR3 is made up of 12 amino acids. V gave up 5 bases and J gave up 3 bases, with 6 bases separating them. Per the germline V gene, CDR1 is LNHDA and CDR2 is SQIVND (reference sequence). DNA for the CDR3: TGTGCCAGTAGTGACAGGACAGATACGCAGTATTTT. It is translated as CASSDRTDTQYF.

This CDR3 is CASSSPSKGADNQPQHF. CDR3 nucleotide sequence: TGTGCCAGCAGTTCGCCTTCCAAGGGGGCTGACAATCAGCCCCAGCATTTT. This chain uses TRBV27 with TRBJ1-5; 7 nucleotides align to TRBD1. Germline CDR1 is MNHEY and CDR2 is SMNVEV (reference sequence). The V and J ends lost 4 bases and 3 bases, in that order; junction bases with no gene match: 12. This CDR3 comprises 17 residues.

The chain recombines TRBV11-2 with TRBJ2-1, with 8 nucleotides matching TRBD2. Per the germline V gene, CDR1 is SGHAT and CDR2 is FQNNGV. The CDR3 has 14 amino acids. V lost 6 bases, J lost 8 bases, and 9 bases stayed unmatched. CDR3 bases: TGTGCCAGCAGGTCGGGGACTAGTTTCGATGAGCAGTTCTTC. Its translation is CASRSGTSFDEQFF.

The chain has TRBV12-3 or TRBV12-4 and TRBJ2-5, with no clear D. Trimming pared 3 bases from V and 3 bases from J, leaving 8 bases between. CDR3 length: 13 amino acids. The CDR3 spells CASSFRLKETQYF. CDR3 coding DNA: TGTGCCAGCAGTTTCAGGCTTAAAGAGACCCAGTACTTC.

CDR3 sequence: CAISGGGRTNTEAFF. The CDR3, as DNA: TGTGCCATCAGTGGGGGGGGGCGAACGAACACTGAAGCTTTCTTT. The chain is built from TRBV10-3 and TRBJ1-1, with D possibly TRBD1 on 6 matching bases. The V gene's germline CDR1 is ENHRY and CDR2 SYGVKD. V was trimmed by 4 bases and J by 1 base, leaving 13 bases between them. This CDR3 has 15 amino acids.

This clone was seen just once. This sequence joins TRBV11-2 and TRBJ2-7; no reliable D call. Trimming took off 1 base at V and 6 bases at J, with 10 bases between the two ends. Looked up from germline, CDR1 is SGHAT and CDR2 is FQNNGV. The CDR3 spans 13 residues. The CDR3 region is CASSLVGSGEQYF. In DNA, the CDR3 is TGTGCCAGCAGCTTAGTTGGGTCGGGCGAGCAGTACTTC.

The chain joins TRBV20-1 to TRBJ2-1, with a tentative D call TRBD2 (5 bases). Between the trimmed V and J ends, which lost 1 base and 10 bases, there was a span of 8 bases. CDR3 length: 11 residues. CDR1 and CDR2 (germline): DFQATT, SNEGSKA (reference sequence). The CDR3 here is CSARVAREQFF. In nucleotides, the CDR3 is TGCAGTGCTAGAGTAGCGCGGGAGCAGTTCTTC.

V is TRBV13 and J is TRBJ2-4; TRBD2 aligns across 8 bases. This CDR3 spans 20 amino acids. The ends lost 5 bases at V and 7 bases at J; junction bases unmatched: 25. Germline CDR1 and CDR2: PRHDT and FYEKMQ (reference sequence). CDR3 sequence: CASSAAPGTGGTSATNIQYF. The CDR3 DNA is TGTGCCAGCAGCGCAGCACCCGGGACTGGCGGGACTAGTGCCACTAACATTCAGTACTTC.

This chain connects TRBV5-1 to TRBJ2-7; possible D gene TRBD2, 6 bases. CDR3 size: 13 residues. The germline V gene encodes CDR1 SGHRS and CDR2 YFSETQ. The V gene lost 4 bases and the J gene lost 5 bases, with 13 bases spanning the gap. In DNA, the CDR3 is TGCGCCAGCAGCGGAGGGTATAACAACGAGCAGTACTTC. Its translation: CASSGGYNNEQYF.

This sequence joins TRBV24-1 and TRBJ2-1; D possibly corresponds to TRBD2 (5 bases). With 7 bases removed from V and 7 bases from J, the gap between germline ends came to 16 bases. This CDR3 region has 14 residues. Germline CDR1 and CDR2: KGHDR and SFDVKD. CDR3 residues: CATRGGPSGNEQFF. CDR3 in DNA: TGTGCCACCAGGGGCGGGCCCAGTGGGAATGAGCAGTTCTTC.

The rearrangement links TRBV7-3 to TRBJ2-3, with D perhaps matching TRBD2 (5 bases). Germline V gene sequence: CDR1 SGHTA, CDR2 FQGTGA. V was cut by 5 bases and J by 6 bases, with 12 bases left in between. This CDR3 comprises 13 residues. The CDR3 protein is CASSPPGVDTQYF. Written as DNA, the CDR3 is TGTGCCAGCAGCCCTCCCGGGGTGGATACGCAGTATTTT.

This CDR3 is CASSLGGQGGDEQFF. CDR3 coding DNA: TGCGCCAGCAGCTTGGGGGGACAGGGTGGCGATGAGCAGTTCTTC. V gene TRBV5-1 combines with J gene TRBJ2-1; 9 bases line up with TRBD1. Germline V gene data show CDR1 as SGHRS and CDR2 as YFSETQ. The ends lost 0 bases at V and 8 bases at J; junction bases unmatched: 6. This CDR3 comprises 15 residues.